This TCR beta chain was sequenced in a study of blood T cell repertoires in COVID-19. Study-level information: COVID-19 samples collected from the United States, Italy and Spain covered acute and convalescent phases. In each case, the material was cDNA or gDNA derived from T cells, B-cell-depleted T cells, or PBMCs.

Repertoires were generated with immunoSEQ multiplex PCR, while TCRdb's copy carries only in-frame clones and drops some. The sample includes 150,000 to 200,000 clones, 89% seen only once; the top ten take about 0.77%. V lost 7 bases and J 10 bases, leaving 11 bases between the germline ends. This CDR3 spans 11 amino acids. CDR1 is MNHEY, CDR2 SVGAGI, per germline. This clone was detected a few times. What the recovered Cohort 3 donors had was two negative PCRs, clearance, or symptom resolution. The V and J genes are TRBV6-5 and TRBJ2-1; a possible D gene is TRBD2 (6 bases). Material for sequencing was PBMCs or T cells enriched from blood (not recorded which). The receptor's source is a woman aged 18 to 35 who had recovered from COVID-19. The CDR3 DNA reads TGTGCCAGCACGGAGGGGTACGAGCAGTTCTTC. It translates to CASTEGYEQFF.